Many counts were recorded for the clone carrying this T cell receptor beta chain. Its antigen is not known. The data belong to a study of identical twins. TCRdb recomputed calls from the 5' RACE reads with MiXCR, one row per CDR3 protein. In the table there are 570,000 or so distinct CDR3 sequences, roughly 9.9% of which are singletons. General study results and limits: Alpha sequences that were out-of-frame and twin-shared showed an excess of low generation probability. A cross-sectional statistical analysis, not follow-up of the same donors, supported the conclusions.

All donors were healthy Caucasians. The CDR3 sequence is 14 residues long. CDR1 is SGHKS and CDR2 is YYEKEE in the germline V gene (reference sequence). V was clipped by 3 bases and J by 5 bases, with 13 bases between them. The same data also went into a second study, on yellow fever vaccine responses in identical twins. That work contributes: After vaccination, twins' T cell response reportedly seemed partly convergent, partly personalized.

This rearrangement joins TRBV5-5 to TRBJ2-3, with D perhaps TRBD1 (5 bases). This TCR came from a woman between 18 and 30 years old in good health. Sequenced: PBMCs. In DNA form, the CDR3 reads TGTGCCAGCAGCTCTGGCCCGCAGGGAGATACGCAGTATTTT. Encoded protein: CASSSGPQGDTQYF.